These T cell receptor beta chains were read from a single sample in a study of cytomegalovirus exposure and HLA in healthy donors. The repertoire was sequenced with immunoSEQ multiplex PCR; TCRdb's copy has only in-frame clones and lacks some. Of about 200,000 clones listed, about 80% are singletons. The sequenced sample was PBMCs. The source of these receptors is a woman aged 40 to 50 in good health and CMV-seronegative. CDR3s include the opening cysteine and the closing phenylalanine or tryptophan. D genes are given only for firm matches. Clone size, where shown, is once, few, many, or a class for clones that have expanded.

clone_size	d_call	v_call	j_call	cdr3_aa	cdr3_nt
-	TRBD2	TRBV18	TRBJ2-3	CASSSGTSGMGSTDTQYF	TGTGCCAGCTCATCTGGGACTAGCGGAATGGGGAGCACAGATACGCAGTATTTT
-	TRBD1	TRBV30	TRBJ1-3	CAWSTGGGNTIYF	TGTGCCTGGAGCACAGGGGGAGGAAACACCATATATTTT
-	TRBD2	TRBV4-1	TRBJ2-3	CASSQLKSGASDTQYF	TGCGCCAGCAGTCAGCTGAAGAGCGGGGCATCAGATACGCAGTATTTT
-	-	TRBV5-5	TRBJ2-5	CASSWAGQSQETQYF	TGTGCCAGCAGCTGGGCTGGACAGTCACAAGAGACCCAGTACTTC
few	-	TRBV5-1	TRBJ1-1	CASSLGIGGLNTEAFF	TGCGCCAGCAGCTTGGGAATAGGCGGGTTGAACACTGAAGCTTTCTTT
-	-	TRBV11-2	TRBJ1-1	CASSFQARRSEAFF	TGTGCCAGCAGCTTCCAGGCTCGTCGGTCTGAAGCTTTCTTT
-	TRBD2	TRBV9	TRBJ2-7	CASSVAPGASGYEQYF	TGTGCCAGCAGCGTAGCCCCCGGGGCTAGCGGCTACGAGCAGTACTTC
-	TRBD1	TRBV19	TRBJ1-3	CASSADRESGNTIYF	TGTGCCAGTAGTGCCGACAGGGAGTCTGGAAACACCATATATTTT
once	TRBD2	TRBV7-2	TRBJ2-2	CASSLAGLAGSGELFF	TGTGCCAGCAGCCTGGCGGGACTAGCGGGAAGCGGGGAGCTGTTTTTT
-	TRBD1	TRBV5-4	TRBJ2-1	CASTRDRGGNEQFF	TGTGCCAGCACCCGGGACAGGGGTGGCAATGAGCAGTTCTTC
few	-	TRBV30	TRBJ1-2	CAWSVPVSQFNYGYTF	TGTGCCTGGAGTGTACCAGTTTCTCAGTTCAACTATGGCTACACCTTC
-	TRBD1	TRBV19	TRBJ1-1	CASSSSGQRAITEAFF	TGTGCCAGTAGCTCGTCGGGACAGAGGGCAATCACTGAAGCTTTCTTT